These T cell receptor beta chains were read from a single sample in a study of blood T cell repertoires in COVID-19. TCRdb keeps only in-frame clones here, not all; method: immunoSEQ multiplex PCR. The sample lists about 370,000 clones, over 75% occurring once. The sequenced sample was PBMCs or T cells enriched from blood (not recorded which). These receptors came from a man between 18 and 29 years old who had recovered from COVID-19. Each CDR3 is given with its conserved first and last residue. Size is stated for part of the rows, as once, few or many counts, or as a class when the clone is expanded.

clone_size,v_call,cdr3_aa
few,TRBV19,CASRNRANSYNEQFF
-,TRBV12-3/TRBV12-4,CASSFEGVNEQFF
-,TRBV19,CATKQGAGYEQYF
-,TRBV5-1,CASTAAGNYGYTF
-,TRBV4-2,CASSPDVSRAGELFF
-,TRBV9,CASSVGSVITDTQYF
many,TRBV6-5,CASNRDPYNSPLHF
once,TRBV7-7,CASSLPGGRSLEQYF
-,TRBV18,CASSPRGSAGETQYF
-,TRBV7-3,CASSFALTSGGDEQFF
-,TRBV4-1,CASSQTGVKGEKLFF
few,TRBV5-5,CASSLTTGNNEQFF
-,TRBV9,CASSVETGPYEQYF
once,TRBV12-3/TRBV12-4,CASSLAYSYEQYF
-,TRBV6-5,CASSYNREGGYTF
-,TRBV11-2,CASSLFASANTGELFF